The 21 T cell receptor beta chains in this list originate from one sample, sequenced in a study of cytotoxic CD8 clonotypes in ibrutinib-treated CLL. Generated by immunoSEQ multiplex PCR, the TCRdb table keeps only in-frame clones and is missing some. The profile shows about 200,000 clones, 65% to 80% of them singletons. The sequenced sample was PBMCs, obtained after 12 months of ibrutinib treatment. The receptor set was obtained from a human donor with chronic lymphocytic leukemia.

The rearrangement joins TRBV4-2 to TRBJ1-2, with D unresolved. Germline V gene data show CDR1 as LGHNA and CDR2 as YNFKEQ. This CDR3 has 16 residues. V lost 0 bases and J 8 bases, leaving 19 bases between the germline ends. CDR3 sequence: CASSQDSDPRLIGYTF. The CDR3 coding sequence is TGTGCCAGCAGCCAAGATTCTGATCCAAGGTTGATCGGCTACACCTTC.

V usage is TRBV7-9 and J usage is TRBJ1-3, with TRBD1 matching 7 bases. The germline CDR1 and CDR2 sequences are SEHNR and FQNEAQ (reference sequence). V shed 4 bases and J 0 bases; nucleotides not matched to a gene: 6. This CDR3 has 16 residues. CDR3 DNA: TGTGCCAGCAGCTCAATGACAGGGTACTCTGGAAACACCATATATTTT. Protein product: CASSSMTGYSGNTIYF.

The rearrangement uses TRBV4-1 and TRBJ1-2; 7 nucleotides align to TRBD1. The CDR3 is 16 residues long. Losses at the gene ends were 0 bases for V and 7 bases for J; bases not matched to a gene: 11. Germline V gives CDR1 MGHRA, CDR2 YSYEKL. CDR3 sequence: CASSQDVRQGVGGYTF. The CDR3 bases are TGCGCCAGCAGCCAAGACGTCCGTCAGGGGGTGGGTGGCTACACCTTC.

V is TRBV7-3 and J is TRBJ1-2, with D uncertain. The germline V gene encodes CDR1 SGHTA and CDR2 FQGTGA. Trimming shortened V by 2 bases and J by 1 base, and 8 bases separated the two germline ends. This CDR3 spans 14 amino acids. The CDR3 protein is CASSLSGSNYGYTF. CDR3 in DNA: TGTGCCAGCAGCTTATCGGGCAGTAACTATGGCTACACCTTC. The full variable domain, rest sourced from reference TRBV7-3 and TRBJ1-2, is GAGVSQTPSNKVTEKGKYVELRCDPISGHTALYWYRQSLGQGPEFLIYFQGTGAADDSGLPNDRFFAVRPEGSVSTLKIQRTERGDSAVYLCASSLSGSNYGYTFGSGTRLTVV.

This sequence joins TRBV28 and TRBJ1-1; D is ambiguous. V was clipped by 2 bases and J by 5 bases, with 18 bases between them. Germline V gene data show CDR1 as MDHEN and CDR2 as SYDVKM. The CDR3 loop spans 16 amino acids. The CDR3 region is CASSLVVRLGVTEAFF. DNA of the CDR3: TGTGCCAGCAGTTTAGTTGTTCGCCTGGGAGTAACTGAAGCTTTCTTT.

The chain combines TRBV10-3 with TRBJ1-1, with 8 bases lining up with TRBD1. This CDR3 has 16 amino acids. V dropped 10 bases and J dropped 1; count of bases not matched to a gene: 14. Germline values: CDR1 ENHRY, CDR2 SYGVKD. CDR3 region: CATDGQGKTSNTEAFF. CDR3 DNA: TGTGCCACCGACGGACAGGGCAAGACTTCGAACACTGAAGCTTTCTTT.

The CDR3 DNA reads as TGTGCCAGCAGTGAACTGGCCCAGGGGGCATTAACTTACGAGCAGTACTTC. Its protein product is CASSELAQGALTYEQYF. This chain links TRBV2 with TRBJ2-7; 8 nucleotides match TRBD1. The CDR3 covers 17 residues. V lost 2 bases and J lost 4; bases outside the gene matches: 13. The V gene's germline CDR1 is SNHLY and CDR2 FYNNEI.

This chain connects TRBV7-6 to TRBJ2-1; 8 nucleotides agree with TRBD1. CDR1 and CDR2 (germline): SGHVS, FNYEAQ. This CDR3 spans 14 amino acids. The junction had 7 bases not matched to a gene; V was cut back by 4 bases and J by 8 bases. CDR3 sequence (DNA): TGTGCCAGCAGCTCTCGGACAGGGAGGTATGAGCAGTTCTTC. This sequence encodes CASSSRTGRYEQFF.

The chain recombines TRBV28 with TRBJ1-1; the D gene is possibly TRBD1 (5 bases). The CDR3 spans 14 residues. Germline-derived CDR1 and CDR2 are MDHEN and SYDVKM. V was clipped by 3 bases and J by 5 bases, with 13 bases between them. The CDR3: CASSLWGVGTEAFF. CDR3 nucleotide sequence: TGTGCCAGCAGTTTGTGGGGCGTTGGTACTGAAGCTTTCTTT.

This clone has just one count. The CDR3 bases are TGTGCCTGGAGAAGACAGGGGGTCGATGGCTACACCTTC. Protein product: CAWRRQGVDGYTF. The rearrangement links TRBV30 to TRBJ1-2; 9 bases agree with TRBD1. The V segment lost 3 bases and the J segment 6 bases; nucleotides outside the gene matches: 5. Germline V gene data show CDR1 as GTSNPN and CDR2 as SVGIG (reference sequence). The length of the CDR3 is 13 residues.

This clone has just a few counts. The chain has TRBV4-1 and TRBJ1-2, with 10 bases that match TRBD1. The V gene end was trimmed by 3 bases and the J gene end by 12 bases; junction bases not matched to a gene: 1. The CDR3 runs to 11 residues. Germline CDR1 MGHRA, CDR2 YSYEKL. CDR3 sequence: CASSQGQGNTF. In DNA form, the CDR3 reads TGCGCCAGCAGCCAGGGACAGGGGAACACCTTC.

This clone has more than one count but fewer than ten. V usage is TRBV6-5 and J usage is TRBJ1-2; TRBD1 matches 9 bases. Looked up from germline, CDR1 is MNHEY and CDR2 is SVGAGI. Trimming took 6 bases from V and 4 from J; bases not matched to a gene: 9. The length of the CDR3 is 15 residues. CDR3 protein: CASRDRDRVGYGYTF. In nucleotides, the CDR3 is TGTGCCAGCAGAGACCGGGACAGGGTTGGCTATGGCTACACCTTC.

CDR3 DNA: TGTGCCAGCAGTGCGCTAGCTGAGACTAGCGGGAGGGGCTACGAGCAGTACTTC. It codes for CASSALAETSGRGYEQYF. V and J are TRBV6-1 and TRBJ2-7; 14 bases match TRBD2. The CDR3 has 18 residues. V lost 4 bases and J lost 3; bases outside the gene matches: 11. The germline V gene encodes CDR1 MNHNS and CDR2 SASEGT.

This sequence joins TRBV28 and TRBJ1-2, with TRBD1 matching over 7 bases. J was trimmed by 0 bases and V by 5 bases; bases with no gene match: 9. Germline-derived CDR1 and CDR2 are MDHEN and SYDVKM. The CDR3 totals 16 residues. CDR3 region: CASSGFKGQSNYGYTF. CDR3 nucleotide sequence: TGTGCCAGCAGTGGATTCAAGGGACAGTCTAACTATGGCTACACCTTC.

The chain uses TRBV4-1 and TRBJ1-2; D remains unclear. The CDR3 is 15 residues long. CDR1 is MGHRA, CDR2 YSYEKL, per germline. V gave up 0 bases and J gave up 5 bases, with 13 bases separating them. The CDR3 spells CASSQEHALEYGYTF. Written as DNA, the CDR3 is TGCGCCAGCAGCCAAGAACACGCCCTGGAGTATGGCTACACCTTC.

The chain has TRBV7-9 and TRBJ2-1; no definite D call. Trimming stripped 5 bases from V and 5 bases from J, with 7 bases between. Germline V gives CDR1 SEHNR, CDR2 FQNEAQ (reference sequence). CDR3 length: 12 amino acids. The CDR3 protein is CASSPLHNEQFF. CDR3 nucleotide sequence: TGTGCCAGCAGCCCGCTCCACAATGAGCAGTTCTTC.

This clone was detected a few times. The chain has TRBV19 and TRBJ2-3, with D tentatively TRBD2 (5 bases). The V gene's germline CDR1 is LNHDA and CDR2 SQIVND (reference sequence). The CDR3 is made up of 14 amino acids. V lost 3 bases and J lost 0, with 7 bases in between. The DNA for the CDR3 is TGTGCCAGTAGTATCGGGGTTAGCACAGATACGCAGTATTTT. Protein product: CASSIGVSTDTQYF.

The gene calls are TRBV9 and TRBJ2-5; 12 positions agree with TRBD2. Germline CDR1 reads SGDLS; CDR2 reads YYNGEE. The CDR3 spans 16 residues. V was clipped by 4 bases and J by 5 bases; unmatched bases: 9. CDR3 DNA sequence: TGTGCCAGCAGCACCCGGACTAGCGGGGTCTGGGAGACCCAGTACTTC. Translated: CASSTRTSGVWETQYF.

The V call is TRBV7-2, the J call TRBJ2-2; perhaps TRBD2 as D (5 bases). CDR1 and CDR2 (germline): SGHTA, FQGNSA. The CDR3 has 17 residues. The ends were cut back, 3 bases at V and 5 bases at J, with 19 bases in the middle. The CDR3 spells CASSFPLGLAGTGELFF. In DNA, the CDR3 is TGTGCCAGCAGCTTCCCCTTAGGGCTAGCCGGGACCGGGGAGCTGTTTTTT. Variable domain in full (rest from reference TRBV7-2 and TRBJ2-2): GAGVSQSPSNKVTEKGKDVELRCDPISGHTALYWYRQSLGQGLEFLIYFQGNSAPDKSGLPSDRFSAERTGGSVSTLTIQRTQQEDSAVYLCASSFPLGLAGTGELFFGEGSRLTVL.

The CDR3: CASSAGAGNTIYF. DNA for the CDR3: TGTGCCAGCAGTGCAGGGGCTGGAAACACCATATATTTT. The chain is built from TRBV2 and TRBJ1-3, with D perhaps TRBD1 (6 bases). With 4 bases removed from V and 2 bases from J, the gap between germline ends came to 6 bases. CDR1 and CDR2 from the germline V gene are SNHLY and FYNNEI. There are 13 residues in the CDR3.

The V gene is TRBV5-6, the J gene TRBJ1-5; 7 bases agree with TRBD1. The CDR3 has 16 amino acids. Losses at the gene ends were 4 bases for V and 2 bases for J; bases not matched to a gene: 9. The germline V gene has CDR1 SGHDT and CDR2 YYEEEE. CDR3 sequence reads: CASSLRQGGRNQPQHF. CDR3 nucleotides: TGTGCCAGCAGCCTCAGACAGGGTGGGCGCAATCAGCCCCAGCATTTT. The full variable domain, with the rest looked up from reference TRBV5-6 and TRBJ1-5, is DAGVTQSPTHLIKTRGQQVTLRCSPKSGHDTVSWYQQALGQGPQFIFQYYEEEERQRGNFPDRFSGHQFPNYSSELNVNALLLGDSALYLCASSLRQGGRNQPQHFGDGTRLSIL.